These 15 T cell receptor beta chains originate from one sample sequenced in a study of early T cells in non-severe SARS-CoV-2 infection. TCRdb ran MiXCR on the 5' RACE reads and lists one entry per CDR3 protein. Of about 130,000 distinct CDR3 sequences in the sample, under 15% are singletons; the top ten hold 21%. The sequencing input was whole blood. The receptors here all came from an adult who was a healthcare worker with PCR-confirmed SARS-CoV-2 infection or an uninfected control (not recorded which).

This clonotype was observed a few times. This rearrangement joins TRBV7-2 to TRBJ2-1; 7 bases fit TRBD1. The ends lost 5 bases at V and 0 bases at J; junction bases unmatched: 16. CDR3 length: 19 residues. Germline V gene lookup returns CDR1 SGHTA and CDR2 FQGNSA. The CDR3 reads CASSPKISGGVSSYNEQFF. For the CDR3, the DNA is TGTGCCAGCAGCCCTAAAATTTCAGGGGGTGTAAGCTCCTACAATGAGCAGTTCTTC.

This clonotype came up a few times. The gene calls are TRBV20-1 and TRBJ2-7; D tentatively fits TRBD1 or TRBD2 (6 bases each). The germline V gene has CDR1 DFQATT and CDR2 SNEGSKA (reference sequence). CDR3 length: 11 residues. Trimming took off 5 bases at V and 5 bases at J, with 10 bases between the two ends. CDR3 protein: CSAGGGHEQYF. The CDR3, as DNA: TGCAGTGCTGGAGGGGGGCACGAGCAGTACTTC.

This clonotype was recorded many times. This chain joins TRBV10-3 and TRBJ2-3; D may be TRBD2 (5 bases). This CDR3 region has 11 residues. The germline V gene has CDR1 ENHRY and CDR2 SYGVKD. Trimming pared 10 bases from V and 8 bases from J, leaving 13 bases between. CDR3 sequence reads: CATASEATQYF. CDR3 sequence (DNA): TGTGCCACTGCGTCGGAGGCTACGCAGTATTTT.

This sequence joins TRBV5-1 and TRBJ2-2; D is ambiguous. This CDR3 spans 14 amino acids. Per germline, CDR1 SGHRS and CDR2 YFSETQ. V was shortened by 1 base and J by 1 base, with 5 bases between the two germline ends. The CDR3 here is CASSLMGNTGELFF. CDR3 in DNA: TGCGCCAGCAGCTTGATGGGGAACACCGGGGAGCTGTTTTTT.

This clonotype appeared many times. The V and J genes are TRBV10-3 and TRBJ2-1; D is perhaps TRBD1 (6 bases). V was shortened by 3 bases and J by 7 bases, with 10 bases between the two germline ends. Per the germline V gene, CDR1 is ENHRY and CDR2 is SYGVKD. The CDR3 consists of 13 residues. CDR3 amino acids: CAISDQGLNEQFF. CDR3 sequence (DNA): TGTGCCATCAGTGACCAGGGGTTAAATGAGCAGTTCTTC.

This clonotype was observed a single time. The chain combines TRBV20-1 with TRBJ2-3; 13 bases match TRBD2. The J segment lost 4 bases and the V segment lost 4 bases, leaving 8 bases of the junction unmatched. The CDR3 consists of 16 residues. From germline, CDR1 is DFQATT and CDR2 SNEGSKA (reference sequence). CDR3 residues: CSATGTSGVLSDTQYF. The CDR3, as DNA: TGCAGTGCTACCGGGACTAGCGGGGTTCTATCAGATACGCAGTATTTT.

The sample holds many counts of this clonotype. This sequence joins TRBV29-1 and TRBJ2-7; D remains ambiguous. CDR1 is SQVTM and CDR2 is ANQGSEA in the germline V gene. Trimming shortened V by 4 bases and J by 6 bases, and 13 bases separated the two germline ends. The CDR3 totals 12 residues. The CDR3 protein is CSVVVTILEQYF. CDR3 DNA sequence: TGCAGCGTTGTTGTGACCATCCTCGAGCAGTACTTC.

This clonotype was recorded many times. The chain links TRBV4-2 to TRBJ2-1, with 8 bases fitting TRBD2. CDR1 is LGHNA and CDR2 is YNFKEQ in the germline V gene. Losses at the gene ends were 1 base for V and 7 bases for J; bases not matched to a gene: 6. The CDR3 has 15 residues. The CDR3 reads CASSQVSSGPNEQFF. Here the CDR3 DNA reads TGTGCCAGCAGCCAAGTGTCTAGCGGGCCGAATGAGCAGTTCTTC.

This clonotype was recorded many times. The rearrangement links TRBV12-3 or TRBV12-4 to TRBJ2-1, with 8 nucleotides matching TRBD1. J was trimmed by 6 bases and V by 6 bases; bases with no gene match: 4. There are 13 residues in the CDR3. CDR3 protein: CASSPDRGNEQFF. The CDR3, as DNA: TGTGCCAGCAGCCCTGACAGGGGCAATGAGCAGTTCTTC.

The chain couples TRBV20-1 to TRBJ2-1, with D hard to call. This CDR3 contains 12 residues. With 4 bases removed from V and 4 bases from J, the gap between germline ends came to 8 bases. In germline, CDR1 is DFQATT, CDR2 SNEGSKA (reference sequence). Here the CDR3 reads CSATKTYNEQFF. The CDR3 bases are TGCAGTGCTACTAAGACTTACAATGAGCAGTTCTTC.

This clonotype has more than one count but fewer than ten. V gene TRBV7-9 combines with J gene TRBJ1-3; D is unclear. V was shortened by 5 bases and J by 7 bases, with 15 bases between the two germline ends. Germline values: CDR1 SEHNR, CDR2 FQNEAQ (reference sequence). CDR3 length: 14 residues. CDR3 DNA sequence: TGTGCCAGCAGCCCCGGGTCTGAAGGGAACACCATATATTTT. Translated: CASSPGSEGNTIYF.

This clonotype has just a few counts. This chain uses TRBV11-2 with TRBJ1-2; D is ambiguous. Trimming took 4 bases from V and 2 from J, leaving 8 bases between them. Looked up from germline, CDR1 is SGHAT and CDR2 is FQNNGV. This CDR3 region has 13 residues. The CDR3 nucleotides are TGTGCCAGCAGCTCGGGCGGAAACTATGGCTACACCTTC. Protein: CASSSGGNYGYTF.

This clonotype was observed many times. The gene calls are TRBV20-1 and TRBJ1-1, with TRBD1 as a possible D gene (5 bases). Germline V lookup: CDR1 DFQATT, CDR2 SNEGSKA (reference sequence). The CDR3 sequence is 13 residues long. The ends were cut back, 5 bases at V and 1 base at J, with 11 bases in the middle. CDR3: CSAPGLRNTEAFF. CDR3 sequence (DNA): TGCAGTGCTCCGGGACTCAGGAACACTGAAGCTTTCTTT.

This clonotype occurred a few times. V and J are TRBV10-3 and TRBJ1-1; D call uncertain. The CDR3 is made up of 11 amino acids. Germline assignment: CDR1 ENHRY and CDR2 SYGVKD. The V and J ends lost 4 bases and 10 bases respectively, with 10 bases between them. Here the CDR3 reads CAISVKEVAFF. The DNA for the CDR3 is TGTGCCATCAGTGTTAAGGAGGTAGCTTTCTTT.

This clonotype was counted many times. This chain joins TRBV6-6 and TRBJ1-5; D not resolved. The germline V gene has CDR1 MNHNY and CDR2 SVGAGI (reference sequence). V gave up 6 bases and J gave up 3 bases, with 15 bases separating them. CDR3 length: 15 amino acids. CDR3 coding DNA: TGTGCCAGCAGCGCCCTTAATAGTATCAATCAGCCCCAGCATTTT. Translating it yields CASSALNSINQPQHF.